What follows are 30 T cell receptor beta chains derived from one specimen sequenced in a study of T cells in Graves' hyperthyroidism and ophthalmopathy (dated by TCRdb to about 2019). The library was obtained by multiplex PCR. The sequencer listed for this sample is Illumina HiSeq 2000. The TCR beta CDR3 regions were amplified from RNA transcripts. A first-round RT-PCR of the TCR CDR3 used the HTBI primer set with the Qiagen OneStep RT-PCR kit. In-frame beta chains were kept once TCRdb had trimmed the public reads at Q25 with fastp and called clones with MiXCR. Each record represents a unique CDR3 protein, reported with the most common genes and DNA among its rows. This sample has 500,000 to 700,000 distinct CDR3 sequences in its table, and over 15% of those were observed once. 18% of the sample lies in the top ten. Sequencing used blood. These receptors were collected from a woman aged 18-29 years with Graves' hyperthyroidism.

This clonotype has only a few counts. The chain joins TRBV6-2 or TRBV6-3 to TRBJ1-2; TRBD1 matches 9 bases. J gave up 8 bases and V 0 bases, and 7 bases lay outside the gene matches. The CDR3 is made up of 15 amino acids. Germline V CDR1 and CDR2: MNHEY, SVGEGT. For the CDR3, the DNA is TGTGCCAGCAGTTACTCGAGGACAGGGGAGAGGGGCTACACCTTC. Its translation: CASSYSRTGERGYTF.

V usage is TRBV18 and J usage is TRBJ2-5; 10 nucleotides agree with TRBD2. V shed 1 base, J shed 5 bases, and the junction held 7 bases outside the gene matches. CDR3 size: 16 residues. In germline, CDR1 is KGHSH, CDR2 LQKENI. As DNA, the CDR3 is TGTGCCAGCTCACCACTAGCGGGAGGCAGCGGGGAGACCCAGTACTTC. Its protein product is CASSPLAGGSGETQYF.

This chain uses TRBV6-1 with TRBJ1-2, with 7 bases that match TRBD1. Per germline, CDR1 MNHNS and CDR2 SASEGT. The CDR3 has 12 residues. The V gene end was trimmed by 7 bases and the J gene end by 4 bases; junction bases not matched to a gene: 3. CDR3 amino acids: CASTGQAYGYTF. The CDR3 DNA is TGTGCCAGCACCGGACAGGCCTATGGCTACACCTTC.

In its sample, this clonotype was seen a few times. The chain couples TRBV9 to TRBJ1-5; D is uncertain. CDR3 length: 13 amino acids. Germline-derived CDR1 and CDR2 are SGDLS and YYNGEE. Trimming pared 0 bases from V and 7 bases from J, leaving 8 bases between. The DNA for the CDR3 is TGTGCCAGCAGCGTAGGGGGAAGCCAGCCCCAGCATTTT. Translation gives CASSVGGSQPQHF. The full variable domain, its missing parts supplied by reference TRBV9 and TRBJ1-5, is DSGVTQTPKHLITATGQRVTLRCSPRSGDLSVYWYQQSLDQGLQFLIQYYNGEERAKGNILERFSAQQFPDLHSELNLSSLELGDSALYFCASSVGGSQPQHFGDGTRLSIL.

V is TRBV20-1 and J is TRBJ1-5; weak D call: TRBD1 (5 bases). Germline-derived CDR1 and CDR2 are DFQATT and SNEGSKA (reference sequence). The CDR3 has 17 residues. Trimming cost V 0 bases and J 7 bases, with 22 bases left between them. Written as DNA, the CDR3 is TGCAGTGCTAGAGATCAAAGGGCAGCGGGTGGGGACCAGCCCCAGCATTTT. Translated: CSARDQRAAGGDQPQHF.

The chain combines TRBV7-2 with TRBJ1-1; 7 positions match TRBD1. The V segment lost 5 bases and the J segment 7 bases; nucleotides outside the gene matches: 10. The germline gives CDR1 SGHTA, CDR2 FQGNSA. This CDR3 region has 14 residues. Here the CDR3 DNA reads TGTGCCAGCAGCCCGACAGGGAGTTTATTTGAAGCTTTCTTT. Its protein is CASSPTGSLFEAFF.

This chain connects TRBV7-9 to TRBJ2-4, with D unclear. The CDR3 covers 14 residues. Germline V gene lookup returns CDR1 SEHNR and CDR2 FQNEAQ (reference sequence). V lost 5 bases to trimming and J lost 0 bases, with 8 bases between them. The CDR3 DNA sequence: TGTGCCAGCAGCCCTGTCCTAGCCAAAAACATTCAGTACTTC. It encodes CASSPVLAKNIQYF.

The CDR3 coding sequence is TGTGCCAGCAGCAGTATTCGGGCTCCCTCCACAGATACGCAGTATTTT. It is translated as CASSSIRAPSTDTQYF. The chain has TRBV7-9 and TRBJ2-3; the D is unclear. Trimming left V 5 bases short and J 2 bases short, with 17 bases between. The CDR3 totals 16 residues. Germline V gene data show CDR1 as SEHNR and CDR2 as FQNEAQ (reference sequence).

In this sample, this clonotype turned up many times. V is TRBV20-1 and J is TRBJ1-2; D may be TRBD1 (6 bases). Germline V gene lookup returns CDR1 DFQATT and CDR2 SNEGSKA (reference sequence). With 6 bases removed from V and 8 bases from J, the gap between germline ends came to 16 bases. CDR3 length: 12 residues. The CDR3 loop is CSASGGVEGYTF. CDR3 DNA sequence: TGCAGTGCAAGCGGGGGCGTTGAGGGCTACACCTTC.

Only a few counts were recorded for this clonotype. The chain recombines TRBV7-9 with TRBJ1-6; TRBD1 agrees at 8 bases. The CDR3 runs to 14 residues. The V gene's germline CDR1 is SEHNR and CDR2 FQNEAQ (reference sequence). Trimming cost V 8 bases and J 1 base; bases outside gene matches: 1. The DNA for the CDR3 is TGTGCCAGCGGACAGGGTTCCTATAATTCACCCCTCCACTTT. Amino acids: CASGQGSYNSPLHF.

This clonotype turned up a few times. V and J are TRBV5-4 and TRBJ2-1, with D possibly TRBD1 on 5 matching bases. The V gene's germline CDR1 is SGHNT and CDR2 YYREEE (reference sequence). Trimming left V 3 bases short and J 7 bases short, with 17 bases between. The CDR3 sequence is 15 residues long. CDR3 residues: CASSSLFGKGNEQFF. The DNA of the CDR3 is TGTGCCAGCAGCTCGCTCTTTGGGAAGGGGAATGAGCAGTTCTTC. Full variable domain (missing parts from reference TRBV5-4 and TRBJ2-1): ETGVTQSPTHLIKTRGQQVTLRCSSQSGHNTVSWYQQALGQGPQFIFQYYREEENGRGNFPPRFSGLQFPNYSSELNVNALELDDSALYLCASSSLFGKGNEQFFGPGTRLTVL.

V gene TRBV30 combines with J gene TRBJ2-5, with 14 positions matching TRBD2. CDR3 size: 14 residues. CDR1 is GTSNPN and CDR2 is SVGIG in the germline V gene (reference sequence). Trimming cost V 7 bases and J 4 bases; bases outside gene matches: 5. For the CDR3, the DNA is TGTGCCTCGCGACTAGCGGGAGGGTCAGAGACCCAGTACTTC. Protein: CASRLAGGSETQYF.

This clonotype was seen a few times. V gene TRBV6-2 or TRBV6-3 combines with J gene TRBJ1-5; no clear D gene. The V gene's germline CDR1 is MNHEY and CDR2 SVGEGT. V was trimmed by 4 bases and J by 2 bases, leaving 12 bases between them. CDR3 size: 15 residues. The DNA for the CDR3 is TGTGCCAGCAGTTCTTTGGACCGGGGCAATCAGCCCCAGCATTTT. Protein: CASSSLDRGNQPQHF.

This clonotype was seen a handful of times. This chain connects TRBV20-1 to TRBJ1-2, with 7 bases aligning to TRBD1. V was clipped by 3 bases and J by 6 bases; unmatched bases: 10. The V gene's germline CDR1 is DFQATT and CDR2 SNEGSKA (reference sequence). The CDR3 contains 14 residues. Written as DNA, the CDR3 is TGCAGTGCTAGGGGAATGGACAGGAAGGATGGCTACACCTTC. Residues: CSARGMDRKDGYTF.

CDR3 in amino acids: CSAREALAGGYGGELFF. In DNA, the CDR3 is TGCAGTGCTAGAGAGGCCCTAGCGGGAGGGTATGGCGGGGAGCTGTTTTTT. The chain employs TRBV20-1 and TRBJ2-2; 12 bases line up with TRBD2. After removal of 0 bases from V and 7 bases from J, the junction contained 9 bases not matched to a gene. Germline V lookup: CDR1 DFQATT, CDR2 SNEGSKA (reference sequence). The CDR3 extends over 17 amino acids.

In this sample, this clonotype turned up many times. This chain links TRBV6-2 or TRBV6-3 with TRBJ2-7; 13 nucleotides align to TRBD2. The CDR3 is made up of 13 amino acids. CDR1 is MNHEY and CDR2 is SVGEGT in the germline V gene. J gave up 7 bases and V 7 bases, and 4 bases lay outside the gene matches. For the CDR3, the DNA is TGTGCCAGCACCTGGACTAGCGGGGGAGAGCAGTACTTC. Translation gives CASTWTSGGEQYF.

This clonotype has ten or more counts. CDR3 DNA: TGTGCCTGGAGGGGGACAGGCGAGACCCAGTACTTC. This translates into CAWRGTGETQYF. The chain uses TRBV30 and TRBJ2-5, with 8 nucleotides matching TRBD1. The V and J ends lost 3 bases and 5 bases, in that order; junction bases with no gene match: 2. The CDR3 runs 12 residues. The germline gives CDR1 GTSNPN, CDR2 SVGIG (reference sequence).

This clonotype showed up just a few times. A much larger clonotype is one base distant, so this may be a read error. The chain combines TRBV2 with TRBJ1-2; D possibly corresponds to TRBD1 (6 bases). Germline V gives CDR1 SNHLY, CDR2 FYNNEI. The CDR3 covers 16 residues. In DNA form, the CDR3 reads TGTGCCAGCCAGGGCCCAGGGGCCAGGGGACTCTATGGCTACGCCTTC. It translates to CASQGPGARGLYGYAF.

V and J are TRBV11-2 and TRBJ2-3; weak D call: TRBD2 (7 bases). This CDR3 contains 14 residues. V shed 5 bases and J shed 3 bases, with 12 bases lying between them. Per germline, CDR1 SGHAT and CDR2 FQNNGV. The CDR3 spells CASSVGGVTDTQYF. The CDR3, as DNA: TGTGCCAGCAGCGTAGGGGGGGTGACAGATACGCAGTATTTT.

This clonotype has a handful of counts. The rearrangement links TRBV6-1 to TRBJ2-7; TRBD1 matches at 9 bases. The germline V gene encodes CDR1 MNHNS and CDR2 SASEGT. CDR3 size: 15 residues. Trimming took 6 bases from V and 2 from J; bases not matched to a gene: 8. The CDR3 protein is CASRAPQGAPYEQYF. For the CDR3, the DNA is TGTGCCAGCAGGGCGCCACAGGGGGCTCCCTACGAGCAGTACTTC.

In this sample, this clonotype turned up many times. The rearrangement joins TRBV20-1 to TRBJ1-3; 9 bases are shared with TRBD1. CDR3 length: 15 amino acids. CDR1 and CDR2 (germline): DFQATT, SNEGSKA (reference sequence). Trimming at V came to 6 bases and at J to 5 bases, leaving 11 bases not matched to a gene. CDR3 nucleotide sequence: TGCAGTGCCGCTCGGACAGGGGTTGCGAGAAACACCATATATTTT. This sequence encodes CSAARTGVARNTIYF.

This clonotype was seen only a few times. V usage is TRBV7-2 and J usage is TRBJ2-3; 8 bases match TRBD2. J gave up 1 base and V 1 base, and 4 bases lay outside the gene matches. The CDR3 loop spans 16 amino acids. Germline lookup yields CDR1 SGHTA and CDR2 FQGNSA. The CDR3 loop is CASSLVGRGGTDTQYF. CDR3 nucleotide sequence: TGTGCCAGCAGCTTAGTTGGGCGGGGGGGCACAGATACGCAGTATTTT.

The J gene is TRBJ2-1, the V gene TRBV2, with D unclear. Germline CDR1 and CDR2: SNHLY and FYNNEI. V shed 11 bases and J shed 7 bases, with 15 bases lying between them. The CDR3 runs 12 residues. CDR3 amino acids: CAPSPSLNEQFF. CDR3 bases: TGTGCCCCCAGCCCGAGTTTGAATGAGCAGTTCTTC.

This clonotype was observed a handful of times. The chain is built from TRBV11-2 and TRBJ1-2; no clear D gene. CDR1 is SGHAT and CDR2 is FQNNGV in the germline V gene. The germline V and J ends were trimmed by 2 bases and 7 bases, with 17 bases remaining between them. The CDR3 runs 15 residues. In nucleotides, the CDR3 is TGTGCCAGCAGCTTAAGTGGTTCCGGGCCGGGTGGCTACACCTTC. This encodes CASSLSGSGPGGYTF.

V is TRBV4-1 and J is TRBJ2-7; tentatively, D is TRBD1 or TRBD2 (5 bases each). The length of the CDR3 is 14 residues. Germline V gene lookup returns CDR1 MGHRA and CDR2 YSYEKL. The V end lost 5 bases, the J end lost 7 bases, and 18 bases lay between the germline ends. The CDR3 region has the DNA TGCGCCAGCAGCGCCCCCGGGACCCCCGGGGAGCAGTACTTC. The encoded protein is CASSAPGTPGEQYF.

This chain joins TRBV20-1 and TRBJ2-1; 7 bases fit TRBD2. CDR1 and CDR2 from the germline V gene are DFQATT and SNEGSKA (reference sequence). Trimming took 3 bases from V and 15 from J; bases not matched to a gene: 8. The CDR3 loop spans 11 amino acids. The DNA for the CDR3 is TGCAGTGCTAGGGGGCGGGAGTCTCGGTTCTTC. Its translation: CSARGRESRFF.

With regard to this clonotype: Since a much larger clone is just one base distant, this may be a read error. This chain joins TRBV20-1 and TRBJ2-5, with 10 bases identical to TRBD2. The J call may be in error: the DNA end matches TRBJ2-1 better. Germline V gene data show CDR1 as DFQATT and CDR2 as SNEGSKA (reference sequence). There are 13 residues in the CDR3. The CDR3 loop reads CSARTSGIETQFF. The DNA for the CDR3 is TGCAGTGCCAGAACTAGCGGGATCGAGACCCAGTTCTTC.

The chain joins TRBV7-6 to TRBJ2-3, with 8 bases fitting TRBD2. The CDR3 loop spans 17 amino acids. Unmatched junction bases numbered 8, after V lost 2 bases and J lost 1 base. In germline, CDR1 is SGHVS, CDR2 FNYEAQ. The CDR3: CASSLTGGLGGTDTQYF. CDR3 in DNA: TGTGCCAGCAGCTTAACGGGGGGGCTCGGGGGCACAGATACGCAGTATTTT. The entire variable domain, with the rest obtained from reference TRBV7-6 and TRBJ2-3, is as follows: GAGVSQSPRYKVTKRGQDVALRCDPISGHVSLYWYRQALGQGPEFLTYFNYEAQQDKSGLPNDRFSAERPEGSISTLTIQRTEQRDSAMYRCASSLTGGLGGTDTQYFGPGTRLTVL.

This clonotype was observed a few times. CDR3 sequence reads: CASSRSGGEETQYF. CDR3 DNA sequence: TGTGCCAGCAGCCGTAGCGGGGGTGAGGAGACCCAGTACTTC. The chain couples TRBV3-1 to TRBJ2-5; 9 positions match TRBD2. The CDR3 spans 14 residues. The germline V gene encodes CDR1 LGHDT and CDR2 YNNKEL (reference sequence). V was clipped by 4 bases and J by 5 bases; unmatched bases: 5.

Many counts were recorded for this clonotype. The chain employs TRBV6-2 or TRBV6-3 and TRBJ2-5; 8 bases line up with TRBD2. CDR3 length equals 16 residues. The junction had 12 bases not matched to a gene; V was cut back by 5 bases and J by 4 bases. Per germline, CDR1 MNHEY and CDR2 SVGEGT. The CDR3 protein is CASSPSSGPKRETQYF. DNA of the CDR3: TGTGCCAGCAGTCCTTCTAGCGGGCCCAAACGAGAGACCCAGTACTTC.